This TCR beta chain is drawn from a study of shared clonotypes between healthy human individuals. Turning to the study itself: CD4 naive and memory got three plates each, CD8 naive two, CD8 memory one. Study-level findings and limits: In a few donors, around 5% of naive CD4 clonotypes appeared in common.

This CDR3 comprises 11 residues. The V gene end was trimmed by 3 bases and the J gene end by 8 bases; junction bases not matched to a gene: 0. From germline, CDR1 is MDHEN and CDR2 SYDVKM. This was a deep-level run. As processed by the authors: With immunoSEQ giving junction-only sequences and no quality scores, filtering differed. The protocol was immunoSEQ multiplex PCR, while the TCRdb copy is restricted to in-frame clones and leaves out a portion. Clone size and the V and J calls come from that table; the DNA yielded D and trimming. The table shows approximately 2,000,000 clones, with roughly 92% occurring only once. In regard to this clone: Its target is unknown. At the DNA level, this CDR3 is encoded by other sequences in the same sample as well.

The gene calls are TRBV28 and TRBJ1-2; 7 bases match TRBD1. The sequenced sample was naive CD4+ T cells from PBMCs. As to subset: CD45RA+ positively selected. The TCR comes from a young man in good health. Some clones in this sample may be carry-over from other donors' samples. The CDR3 coding sequence is TGTGCCAGCAGTTTCAGGGGGGGCTACACCTTC. Protein: CASSFRGGYTF.